This T cell receptor beta chain appears in the sequencing data of a study of T-cell memory formation after mild COVID-19. This CDR3 is built from 15 residues. V was pared by 6 bases and J by 3 bases, with 18 bases between. Each CDR3 protein is one row after TCRdb ran MiXCR on the 5' RACE reads. The table includes about 400,000 distinct CDR3 sequences, more than 20% detected once. The sample holds a few counts of this clonotype. The V and J genes are TRBV12-3 or TRBV12-4 and TRBJ2-7; no reliable D call. The sample was PBMCs or a T cell subset sorted from them (not recorded which). The receptor's source is an adult woman who had mild COVID-19 (a few samples of this study predate the infection). Cell type and time point are not known. The CDR3 nucleotides read TGTGCCAGCAGCCCGACTTTTTTTCCCAACTACGAGCAGTACTTC. It specifies CASSPTFFPNYEQYF.